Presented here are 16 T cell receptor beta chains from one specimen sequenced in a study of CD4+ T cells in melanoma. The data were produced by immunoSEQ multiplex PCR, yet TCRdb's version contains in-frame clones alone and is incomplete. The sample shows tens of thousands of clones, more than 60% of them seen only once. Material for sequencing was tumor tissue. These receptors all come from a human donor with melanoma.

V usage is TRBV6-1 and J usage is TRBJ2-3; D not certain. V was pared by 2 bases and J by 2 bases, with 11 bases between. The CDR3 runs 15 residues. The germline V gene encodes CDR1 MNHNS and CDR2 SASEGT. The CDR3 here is CASSEWPGPTDTQYF. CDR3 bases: TGTGCCAGCAGTGAATGGCCAGGACCCACAGATACGCAGTATTTT.

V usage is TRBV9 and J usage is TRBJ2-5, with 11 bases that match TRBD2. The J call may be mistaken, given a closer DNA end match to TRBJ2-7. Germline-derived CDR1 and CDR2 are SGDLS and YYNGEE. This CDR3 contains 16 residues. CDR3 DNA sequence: TGTGCCAGCAGCGGAACTGGTAGCGGGGGGGGCTACGAGCAGTACTTC. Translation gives CASSGTGSGGGYEQYF.

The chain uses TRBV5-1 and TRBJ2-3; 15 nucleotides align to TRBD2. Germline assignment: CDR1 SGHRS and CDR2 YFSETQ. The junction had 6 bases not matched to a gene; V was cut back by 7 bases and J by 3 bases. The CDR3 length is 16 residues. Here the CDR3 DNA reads TGCGCCAGCCGCCCGGGGACTAGCGGGGGGACAGATACGCAGTATTTT. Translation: CASRPGTSGGTDTQYF.

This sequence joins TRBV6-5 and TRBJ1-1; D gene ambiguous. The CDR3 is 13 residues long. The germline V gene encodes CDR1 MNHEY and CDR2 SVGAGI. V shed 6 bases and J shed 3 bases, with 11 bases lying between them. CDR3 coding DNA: TGTGCCAGCAGCCCCGACCGGTACACTGAAGCTTTCTTT. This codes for CASSPDRYTEAFF.

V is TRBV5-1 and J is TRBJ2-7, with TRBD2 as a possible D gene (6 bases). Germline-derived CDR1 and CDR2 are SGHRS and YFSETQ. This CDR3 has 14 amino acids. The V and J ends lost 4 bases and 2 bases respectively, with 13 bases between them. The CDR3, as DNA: TGCGCCAGCAGCCCCAGGGAGGTCGCCTACGAGCAGTACTTC. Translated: CASSPREVAYEQYF.

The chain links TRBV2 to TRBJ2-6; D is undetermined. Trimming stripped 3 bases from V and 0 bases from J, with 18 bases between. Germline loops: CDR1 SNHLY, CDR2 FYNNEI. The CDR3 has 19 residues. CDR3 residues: CASSESVNYITSGANVLTF. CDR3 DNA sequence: TGTGCCAGCAGTGAGTCAGTAAATTATATAACCTCTGGGGCCAACGTCCTGACTTTC.

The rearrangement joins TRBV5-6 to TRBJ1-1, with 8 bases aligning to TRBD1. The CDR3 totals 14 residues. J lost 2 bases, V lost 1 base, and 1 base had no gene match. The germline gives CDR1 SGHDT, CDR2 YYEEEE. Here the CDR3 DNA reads TGTGCCAGCAGCTTGACAGGGGGAAACACTGAAGCTTTCTTT. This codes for CASSLTGGNTEAFF.

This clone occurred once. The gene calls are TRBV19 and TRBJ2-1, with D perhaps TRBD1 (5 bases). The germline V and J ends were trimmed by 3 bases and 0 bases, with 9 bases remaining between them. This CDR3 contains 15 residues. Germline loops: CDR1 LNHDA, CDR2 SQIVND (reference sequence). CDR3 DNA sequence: TGTGCCAGTAGTATCCAACAGGCCTCCTACAATGAGCAGTTCTTC. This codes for CASSIQQASYNEQFF.

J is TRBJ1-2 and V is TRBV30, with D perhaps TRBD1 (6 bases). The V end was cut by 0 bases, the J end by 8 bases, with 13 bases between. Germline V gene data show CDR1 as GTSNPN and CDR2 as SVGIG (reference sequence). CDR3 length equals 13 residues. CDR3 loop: CAWSVPGTRGYTF. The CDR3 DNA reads TGTGCCTGGAGTGTACCAGGGACACGGGGCTACACCTTC. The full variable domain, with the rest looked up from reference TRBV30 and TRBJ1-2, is SQTIHQWPATLVQPVGSPLSLECTVEGTSNPNLYWYRQAAGRGLQLLFYSVGIGQISSEVPQNLSASRPQDRQFILSSKKLLLSDSGFYLCAWSVPGTRGYTFGSGTRLTVV.

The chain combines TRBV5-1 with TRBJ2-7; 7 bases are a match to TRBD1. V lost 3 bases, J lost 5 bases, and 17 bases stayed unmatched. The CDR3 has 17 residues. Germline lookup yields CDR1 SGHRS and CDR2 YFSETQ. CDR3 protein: CASSSGLRTGISNEQYF. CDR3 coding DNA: TGCGCCAGCAGCTCCGGGTTAAGGACAGGTATTTCCAACGAGCAGTACTTC. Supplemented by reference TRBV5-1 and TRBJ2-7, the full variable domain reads KAGVTQTPRYLIKTRGQQVTLSCSPISGHRSVSWYQQTPGQGLQFLFEYFSETQRNKGNFPGRFSGRQFSNSRSEMNVSTLELGDSALYLCASSSGLRTGISNEQYFGPGTRLTVT.

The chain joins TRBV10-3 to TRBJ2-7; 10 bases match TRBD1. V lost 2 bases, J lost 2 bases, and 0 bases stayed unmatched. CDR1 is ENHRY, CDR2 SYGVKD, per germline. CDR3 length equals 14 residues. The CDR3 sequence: CAISEGTGAYEQYF. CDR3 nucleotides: TGTGCCATCAGTGAGGGGACAGGGGCCTACGAGCAGTACTTC.

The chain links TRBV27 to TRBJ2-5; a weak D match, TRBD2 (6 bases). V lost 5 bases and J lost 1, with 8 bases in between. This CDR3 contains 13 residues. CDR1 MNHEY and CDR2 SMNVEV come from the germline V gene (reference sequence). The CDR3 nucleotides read TGTGCCAGCAGTCGGGACTCCCAAGAGACCCAGTACTTC. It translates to CASSRDSQETQYF.

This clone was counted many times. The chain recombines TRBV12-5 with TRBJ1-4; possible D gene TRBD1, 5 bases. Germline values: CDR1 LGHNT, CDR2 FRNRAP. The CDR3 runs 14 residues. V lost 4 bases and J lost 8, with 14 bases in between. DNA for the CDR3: TGTGCTAGTGGTTCCGACATATGGGGGGAAAAACTGTTTTTT. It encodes CASGSDIWGEKLFF.

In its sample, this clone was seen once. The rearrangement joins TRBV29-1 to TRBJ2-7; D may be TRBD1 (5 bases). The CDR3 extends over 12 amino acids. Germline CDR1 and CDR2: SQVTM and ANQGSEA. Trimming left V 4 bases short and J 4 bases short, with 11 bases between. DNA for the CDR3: TGCAGCGTTGCGGCCAGGGATTACGAGCAGTACTTC. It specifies CSVAARDYEQYF.

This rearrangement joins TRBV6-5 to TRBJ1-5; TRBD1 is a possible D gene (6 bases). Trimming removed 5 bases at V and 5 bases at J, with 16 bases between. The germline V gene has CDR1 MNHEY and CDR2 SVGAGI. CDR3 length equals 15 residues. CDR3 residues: CASSLTGKLDQPQHF. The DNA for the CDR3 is TGTGCCAGCAGTCTAACAGGGAAATTAGATCAGCCCCAGCATTTT.

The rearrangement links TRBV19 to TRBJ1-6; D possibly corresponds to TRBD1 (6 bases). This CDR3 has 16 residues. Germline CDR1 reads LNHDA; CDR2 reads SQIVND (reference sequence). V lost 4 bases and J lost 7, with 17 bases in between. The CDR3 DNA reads TGTGCCAGTAGTACAAGAAGGACAGACATGAATTCACCCCTCCACTTT. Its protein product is CASSTRRTDMNSPLHF.